Listed here are 25 T cell receptor beta chains from one sample, sequenced in a study of shared clonotypes between healthy human individuals. TCRdb's table, derived via immunoSEQ multiplex PCR, lists solely in-frame clones and lacks some. The repertoire holds about 500,000 clones, with more than 70% as singletons. Sequenced material: PBMCs. Receptors were obtained from a woman in her forties in good health. Some clones in this sample may be carry-over from other donors' samples.

This clone was counted between two and nine times. The J gene is TRBJ2-4, the V gene TRBV6-1, with 14 bases aligning to TRBD2. Germline CDR1 is MNHNS and CDR2 is SASEGT. V lost 8 bases and J lost 7; bases outside the gene matches: 4. There are 14 residues in the CDR3. Here the CDR3 DNA reads TGTGCCAGCTCGACTAGCGGGAGGGGTAACATTCAGTACTTC. It encodes CASSTSGRGNIQYF.

V and J are TRBV5-1 and TRBJ1-2; D not certain. The CDR3 length is 14 residues. The germline CDR1 and CDR2 sequences are SGHRS and YFSETQ. V was pared by 1 base and J by 8 bases, with 15 bases between. For the CDR3, the DNA is TGCGCCAGCAGCTTGTCCTCCACGACGGGAGGCTACACCTTC. As protein: CASSLSSTTGGYTF.

The chain employs TRBV6-6 and TRBJ1-5, with D possibly matching TRBD1 (5 bases). Germline CDR1 is MNHNY and CDR2 is SVGAGI (reference sequence). V gave up 2 bases and J gave up 6 bases, with 5 bases separating them. The CDR3 consists of 12 residues. The CDR3 DNA sequence: TGTGCCAGCAGTTACGGGGGTCAGCCCCAGCATTTT. Protein sequence: CASSYGGQPQHF.

CDR3: CATSRGQYQPQHF. In nucleotides, the CDR3 is TGTGCCACCAGCAGAGGACAGTATCAGCCCCAGCATTTT. The chain couples TRBV15 to TRBJ1-5, with D tentatively TRBD1 (5 bases). This CDR3 spans 13 amino acids. Germline CDR1 and CDR2: LNHNV and YYDKDF (reference sequence). The V and J ends lost 1 base and 5 bases respectively, with 6 bases between them.

Comments on this clone: A read error may explain this, as a much larger clone is one base away. In the same sample, other DNA sequences code for this CDR3. This chain connects TRBV7-2 to TRBJ2-7, with 7 bases aligning to TRBD2. This CDR3 has 15 amino acids. Germline CDR1 reads SGHTA; CDR2 reads FQGNSA. V shed 1 base, J shed 0 bases, and the junction held 3 bases outside the gene matches. This chain's CDR3 is CASSLGGGSSYEQYF. CDR3 bases: TGTGCCAGCAGCTTAGGTGGCGGGAGCTCCTACGAGCAGTACTTC.

Many counts were recorded for this clone. Distinct nucleotide sequences in the sample also encode this CDR3. The chain uses TRBV7-8 and TRBJ1-1; no firm D call. The ends were cut back, 2 bases at V and 1 base at J, with 5 bases in the middle. The CDR3 spans 13 residues. Germline assignment: CDR1 SGHVS and CDR2 FQNEAQ. CDR3 sequence (DNA): TGTGCCAGCAGCTTAACGGGGAACACTGAAGCTTTCTTT. Translated, it gives CASSLTGNTEAFF.

The J gene is TRBJ2-1, the V gene TRBV7-9, with a weak D call TRBD2 (6 bases). This CDR3 comprises 14 residues. Germline V gives CDR1 SEHNR, CDR2 FQNEAQ (reference sequence). Trimming pared 0 bases from V and 8 bases from J, leaving 11 bases between. In DNA form, the CDR3 reads TGTGCCAGCAGCTTAGCGGGGGAGGCCGATGAGCAGTTCTTC. This sequence encodes CASSLAGEADEQFF.

J is TRBJ2-1 and V is TRBV14; TRBD2 matches at 9 bases. V was clipped by 1 base and J by 6 bases; unmatched bases: 16. The CDR3 totals 19 residues. Germline loops: CDR1 SGHDN, CDR2 FVKESK. CDR3 amino acids: CASSQVVAGAWVLGNEQFF. In DNA, the CDR3 is TGTGCCAGCAGCCAAGTTGTAGCGGGGGCCTGGGTGTTGGGCAATGAGCAGTTCTTC.

Of note for this clone: A read error likely explains this, since a far larger clone differs by one base. The CDR3 nucleotides read TGCGCCAGCAGCCAACGAGGCGGGACTAGCGGGTCTGATACGCAGTATTTT. It specifies CASSQRGGTSGSDTQYF. The rearrangement links TRBV4-3 to TRBJ2-3, with TRBD2 matching 12 bases. The CDR3 extends over 17 amino acids. The trim removed 2 bases at V and 6 bases at J, leaving 9 bases unmatched. The germline V gene has CDR1 LGHNA and CDR2 YSLEER.

This clone was found a few times. This chain uses TRBV2 with TRBJ2-1, with TRBD2 matching 14 bases. Germline V gene lookup returns CDR1 SNHLY and CDR2 FYNNEI. V trimming: 5 bases; J trimming: 1 base; junction bases outside the gene matches: 1. The CDR3 length is 16 residues. The CDR3 here is CASSRLAGGSYNEQFF. In DNA form, the CDR3 reads TGTGCCAGCAGTCGACTAGCGGGAGGGTCCTACAATGAGCAGTTCTTC.

Concerning this clone itself: A far more abundant clone sits one base away, making this likely a read error. The rearrangement links TRBV2 to TRBJ1-5; D call uncertain. V shed 6 bases and J shed 3 bases, with 9 bases lying between them. Germline lookup yields CDR1 SNHLY and CDR2 FYNNEI. This CDR3 has 13 residues. CDR3 sequence: CASRTAYNQPQHF. CDR3 in DNA: TGTGCCAGCAGGACGGCCTACAATCAGCCCCAGCATTTT.

In its sample, this clone was seen many times. The chain employs TRBV5-1 and TRBJ2-7; either TRBD1 or TRBD2 may supply D (5 bases each). The V end was cut by 0 bases, the J end by 7 bases, with 14 bases between. Germline V CDR1 and CDR2: SGHRS, YFSETQ. The CDR3 consists of 14 residues. The CDR3 region is CASSLVPGTGEQYF. CDR3 nucleotides: TGCGCCAGCAGCTTGGTTCCAGGGACGGGGGAGCAGTACTTC.

This chain joins TRBV5-4 and TRBJ1-1; TRBD1 agrees at 8 bases. The CDR3 length is 14 residues. Losses at the gene ends were 4 bases for V and 1 base for J; bases not matched to a gene: 3. Germline CDR1 SGHNT, CDR2 YYREEE (reference sequence). The CDR3 protein is CASSPQGANTEAFF. In DNA, the CDR3 is TGTGCCAGCAGCCCGCAGGGGGCGAACACTGAAGCTTTCTTT.

This clone was found a few times. In nucleotides, the CDR3 is TGTGCCAGCAGCTTAAACGGGAGGGCCGACGAGCAGTACTTC. Protein sequence: CASSLNGRADEQYF. V and J are TRBV7-9 and TRBJ2-7, with 8 bases that match TRBD2. The trim removed 2 bases at V and 5 bases at J, leaving 5 bases unmatched. Germline V gene lookup returns CDR1 SEHNR and CDR2 FQNEAQ (reference sequence). The CDR3 length is 14 residues.

Of note for this clone: Germline and junction disagree at one end, which may indicate a read error. The gene calls are TRBV2 and TRBJ1-5; perhaps TRBD1 as D (6 bases). The germline gives CDR1 SNHLY, CDR2 FYNNEI. The CDR3 spans 13 residues. The CDR3 loop is CASTVGGNQPQRF. CDR3 in DNA: TGTGCCAGCACAGTGGGGGGCAATCAGCCCCAGCGTTTT.

The chain recombines TRBV9 with TRBJ2-3; 7 bases match TRBD2. The CDR3 covers 15 residues. The J segment lost 3 bases and the V segment lost 4 bases, leaving 8 bases of the junction unmatched. Germline V gene data show CDR1 as SGDLS and CDR2 as YYNGEE. The CDR3 sequence is CASSSRGSGTDTQYF. The CDR3, as DNA: TGTGCCAGCAGCTCCCGGGGTAGCGGGACAGATACGCAGTATTTT. The entire variable domain, with the rest obtained from reference TRBV9 and TRBJ2-3, is as follows: DSGVTQTPKHLITATGQRVTLRCSPRSGDLSVYWYQQSLDQGLQFLIQYYNGEERAKGNILERFSAQQFPDLHSELNLSSLELGDSALYFCASSSRGSGTDTQYFGPGTRLTVL.

This chain connects TRBV6-5 to TRBJ1-2, with D unresolved. V gave up 0 bases and J gave up 8 bases, with 10 bases separating them. CDR1 and CDR2 (germline): MNHEY, SVGAGI. This CDR3 is built from 13 residues. The CDR3 sequence is CASSYSEGKGYTF. CDR3 in DNA: TGTGCCAGCAGTTACTCGGAAGGGAAAGGCTACACCTTC.

The rearrangement links TRBV5-1 to TRBJ2-3; 13 bases are a match to TRBD2. CDR1 and CDR2 (germline): SGHRS, YFSETQ. The CDR3 has 17 residues. V was pared by 3 bases and J by 4 bases, with 8 bases of the junction left unmatched. The CDR3 sequence is CASSSPPTSGRADTQYF. As DNA, the CDR3 is TGCGCCAGCAGCTCCCCGCCTACTAGCGGGAGGGCAGATACGCAGTATTTT.

This clone has only one observation. The CDR3 sequence: CASSLVIGRSYNEQFF. The CDR3 DNA is TGTGCCAGCAGCTTAGTAATCGGGAGGTCCTACAATGAGCAGTTCTTC. The V gene is TRBV7-2, the J gene TRBJ2-1; 7 bases align to TRBD2. CDR1 is SGHTA, CDR2 FQGNSA, per germline. After removal of 1 base from V and 1 base from J, the junction contained 4 bases not matched to a gene. The CDR3 has 16 residues.

The V gene is TRBV28, the J gene TRBJ2-7; 12 positions agree with TRBD1. After removal of 1 base from V and 7 bases from J, the junction contained 5 bases not matched to a gene. Germline CDR1 reads MDHEN; CDR2 reads SYDVKM. The CDR3 has 15 residues. CDR3 sequence: CASSLSGTGGGEQYF. For the CDR3, the DNA is TGTGCCAGCAGTTTATCCGGGACAGGGGGCGGGGAGCAGTACTTC.

The rearrangement joins TRBV4-3 to TRBJ2-7, with D perhaps being TRBD1 or TRBD2 (6 bases each). Germline V lookup: CDR1 LGHNA, CDR2 YSLEER. CDR3 length: 15 amino acids. V was clipped by 0 bases and J by 6 bases, with 15 bases between them. This CDR3 is CASSQDRGRPGEQYF. CDR3 nucleotide sequence: TGCGCCAGCAGCCAAGATCGGGGGCGGCCGGGCGAGCAGTACTTC.

The genes are TRBV7-2 and TRBJ2-1, with TRBD2 identical over 9 bases. The CDR3 spans 14 residues. From germline, CDR1 is SGHTA and CDR2 FQGNSA. With V trimmed by 5 bases and J by 10 bases, 9 bases remained unmatched. The CDR3 reads CASSLSGGLREQFF. CDR3 DNA: TGTGCCAGCAGCCTAAGCGGGGGGCTGCGGGAGCAGTTCTTC. Variable domain in full (rest from reference TRBV7-2 and TRBJ2-1): GAGVSQSPSNKVTEKGKDVELRCDPISGHTALYWYRQSLGQGLEFLIYFQGNSAPDKSGLPSDRFSAERTGGSVSTLTIQRTQQEDSAVYLCASSLSGGLREQFFGPGTRLTVL.

The chain uses TRBV9 and TRBJ2-7; D ambiguous. Germline V gives CDR1 SGDLS, CDR2 YYNGEE. This CDR3 is built from 15 residues. The V and J ends lost 0 bases and 2 bases respectively, with 12 bases between them. For the CDR3, the DNA is TGTGCCAGCAGCGTAGAACCCGACTTCACCTACGAGCAGTACTTC. It yields the protein CASSVEPDFTYEQYF.

A note on this clone: This sequence is one base from a far larger clone and is likely a read error. The sample has other DNA sequences that encode this CDR3 too. The chain joins TRBV30 to TRBJ2-5, with D maybe TRBD2 (6 bases). Gene TRBJ2-7 matches the end of the DNA better, so the J call may be wrong. Germline V gene lookup returns CDR1 GTSNPN and CDR2 SVGIG (reference sequence). The CDR3 is 12 residues long. For the CDR3, the DNA is TGCGCCTGGAACTACGGGGGCTACGAGCAGTACTTC. Its translation: CAWNYGGYEQYF.

The V call is TRBV7-2, the J call TRBJ2-7, with D perhaps being TRBD1 or TRBD2 (5 bases each). The CDR3 runs 14 residues. V gave up 2 bases and J gave up 2 bases, with 10 bases separating them. The germline CDR1 and CDR2 sequences are SGHTA and FQGNSA. The CDR3 here is CASSLKGETYEQYF. For the CDR3, the DNA is TGTGCCAGCAGCTTAAAAGGGGAGACCTACGAGCAGTACTTC.